This T cell receptor (beta chain) originates from a study of cytomegalovirus exposure and HLA in healthy donors. Study findings and constraints: Most observed TCR sequences were rare, whereas some public TCRs were detected in many donors. In vitro assays verified that a few CMV-associated chains recognized CMV antigens specifically. Both high specificity and high sensitivity reportedly marked the classifier's diagnosis of cytomegalovirus status. Some TCR beta chains (more than 150 of them) were listed as cytomegalovirus-associated.

As regards this clone: The antigen remains undetermined.

Amplification used 60 Vbeta primers and 13 Jbeta primers. Measured with immunoSEQ multiplex PCR; TCRdb has only the in-frame clones, and not every one. The sample carries about 240,000 clones, about four fifths recorded once. Source material: PBMCs. The origin of this receptor is a middle-aged woman in good health and CMV-seropositive.

DNA of the CDR3: TGTGCCAGCAGTCCCGGGACTAGCGGGGGCCGAGGGGAGACCCAGTACTTC. It specifies CASSPGTSGGRGETQYF. The rearrangement uses TRBV27 and TRBJ2-5; 14 bases align to TRBD2. The CDR3 runs 17 residues. Germline V gene data show CDR1 as MNHEY and CDR2 as SMNVEV (reference sequence). V shed 5 bases, J shed 5 bases, and the junction held 10 bases outside the gene matches.